The clone carrying this T cell receptor (beta chain) was detected a few times. TCRdb itself ran the RT-PCR reads through MiXCR, one entry per CDR3 protein. The table lists about 170,000 distinct CDR3 sequences, around 12% of them singletons. The data were taken from a study of response to subunit inactivated influenza vaccine. Losses at the gene ends were 4 bases for V and 4 bases for J; bases not matched to a gene: 6. This CDR3 is built from 15 residues. The sample was also reused in another study, on T cells expressing NK-cell markers. From that study: TCR beta cDNA was generated via 5'RACE template switching incorporating UMIs. More than 5 donors had dominant NKG2C+ clonotypes that comprised roughly 1.0-7.5% of their CD8+ T cells.

This material consisted of CD8+ T cells sorted from PBMCs, taken 11 to 12 days after vaccination. The chain carries TRBV12-3 or TRBV12-4 and TRBJ2-7; 11 nucleotides match TRBD1. The source of this sequence is a man aged 50 to 59 who received an inactivated influenza vaccine. The CDR3 sequence: CASSSRDRGWYEQYF. The CDR3 nucleotides read TGTGCCAGCAGTTCAAGGGACAGGGGGTGGTACGAGCAGTACTTC.